The rows below give T cell receptor beta chains drawn from one sample of a study of Ad26.COV2.S vaccination and SARS-CoV-2 variants. Profiled with immunoSEQ multiplex PCR; TCRdb holds only in-frame clones, not every one. The table includes hundreds of thousands of clones, nearly 90% detected once. The input for sequencing was peripheral blood, taken in a trial of Ad26.COV2.S vaccine versus placebo. The receptor source for this set is a person between 18 and 59 years old who received the Ad26.COV2.S COVID-19 vaccine or a placebo. Both conserved end residues are part of each CDR3. A D gene is named only where the DNA matches it firmly. The size field is filled for only some rows; it gives once, few, many or a size class.

V	size	length	J	D	CDR3	DNA
TRBV10-3	.	13	TRBJ2-5	.	CATSGEGKETQYF	TGTGCCACCTCAGGGGAGGGGAAAGAGACCCAGTACTTC
TRBV5-1	.	14	TRBJ1-1	TRBD1	CASSKDRGRAEAFF	TGCGCCAGCAGTAAAGACAGGGGGCGGGCTGAAGCTTTCTTT
TRBV19	.	15	TRBJ1-1	TRBD1	CASSTLDRWGGEAFF	TGTGCCAGTAGTACCCTGGACAGGTGGGGGGGCGAAGCTTTCTTT
TRBV10-3	.	15	TRBJ1-5	TRBD1	CASKGDRGLNQPQHF	TGTGCCTCCAAGGGGGACAGGGGCCTTAATCAGCCCCAGCATTTT
TRBV7-3	.	16	TRBJ2-5	.	CASSLDGNSGSSAQYF	TGTGCCAGCAGCTTAGATGGGAACAGCGGATCTTCGGCCCAGTACTTC
TRBV9	.	13	TRBJ2-5	.	CASSPRVSETQYF	TGTGCCAGCAGCCCCCGGGTTTCGGAGACCCAGTACTTC
TRBV24-1	once	16	TRBJ2-2	TRBD2	CATSDLDGGDTGELFF	TGTGCCACCAGTGATTTAGACGGGGGGGACACCGGGGAGCTGTTTTTT
TRBV4-1	.	15	TRBJ1-5	.	CASSQEIQGNAPQHF	TGCGCCAGCAGCCAAGAAATACAGGGCAACGCGCCCCAGCATTTT
TRBV5-1	.	16	TRBJ2-1	TRBD2	CASRPTSGSSYNEQFF	TGCGCCAGCAGGCCAACTAGCGGGAGCTCCTACAATGAGCAGTTCTTC
TRBV19	.	16	TRBJ2-1	TRBD1	CASSLTGGKSYNEQFF	TGTGCCAGTAGTTTGACAGGGGGAAAGAGCTACAATGAGCAGTTCTTC